One and the same sample provided the 24 T cell receptor beta chains below, sequenced in a study of identical twins. MiXCR, run by TCRdb on the 5' RACE reads, gives a single entry per CDR3 protein. The sample lists a few hundred thousand distinct CDR3 sequences; roughly 10% were seen once. These data also formed part of another study, on yellow fever vaccine responses in identical twins.

Material: CD8+ T cells sorted from blood. The origin of the receptors is a woman in her late teens or twenties in good health.

This chain connects TRBV28 to TRBJ2-7; D is uncertain. V was trimmed by 5 bases and J by 12 bases, leaving 17 bases between them. The CDR3 sequence is 12 residues long. Germline CDR1 is MDHEN and CDR2 is SYDVKM. In DNA form, the CDR3 reads TGTGCCAGCAGTCCGACCGAACATCGACGGTACTTC. The encoded protein is CASSPTEHRRYF.

This clonotype has just a few counts. The rearrangement links TRBV7-3 to TRBJ2-2; no firm D call. Germline V CDR1 and CDR2: SGHTA, FQGTGA. V lost 2 bases and J 6 bases, leaving 7 bases between the germline ends. CDR3 length equals 13 residues. CDR3: CASSLGFAGELFF. The CDR3, as DNA: TGTGCCAGCAGCTTAGGCTTCGCCGGGGAGCTGTTTTTT.

A few counts support this clonotype. The rearrangement joins TRBV2 to TRBJ2-7; 9 nucleotides match TRBD1. Germline CDR1 reads SNHLY; CDR2 reads FYNNEI. J was trimmed by 2 bases and V by 2 bases; bases with no gene match: 7. This CDR3 has 16 amino acids. The CDR3 sequence: CASSEKGTGHTYEQYF. The CDR3 bases are TGTGCCAGCAGTGAAAAAGGGACAGGGCACACCTACGAGCAGTACTTC.

This clonotype showed up many times. The chain carries TRBV25-1 and TRBJ2-7, with D possibly being TRBD1 or TRBD2 (5 bases each). This CDR3 contains 11 residues. Germline CDR1 MGHDK, CDR2 SYGVNS. CDR3 amino acids: CVVGDSYEQYF. The CDR3 DNA follows: TGTGTGGTGGGGGACTCCTACGAGCAGTACTTC.

The sample holds many counts of this clonotype. The CDR3 bases are TGTGCCATCAGTGAGTCGGGGGAATCCTCTGGAAACACCATATATTTT. It codes for CAISESGESSGNTIYF. The chain uses TRBV10-3 and TRBJ1-3; a weak D match, TRBD1 (5 bases). V was trimmed by 0 bases and J by 0 bases, leaving 9 bases between them. CDR3 length equals 16 residues. The germline gives CDR1 ENHRY, CDR2 SYGVKD.

The chain couples TRBV3-1 to TRBJ1-6, with a possible D match to TRBD1 (5 bases). CDR3 length: 17 residues. CDR1 and CDR2 (germline): LGHDT, YNNKEL (reference sequence). The V end was cut by 4 bases, the J end by 0 bases, with 13 bases between. The CDR3 region has the DNA TGTGCCAGCAGCCCGGGACGGATAAGCTCCTATAATTCACCCCTCCACTTT. It specifies CASSPGRISSYNSPLHF.

This clonotype was seen a handful of times. DNA for the CDR3: TGTGCCAGCAGCCAGAGACCGGGACTGGACCCTGTAGATACGCAGTATTTT. Translation gives CASSQRPGLDPVDTQYF. J is TRBJ2-3 and V is TRBV11-2, with TRBD2 as a possible D gene (6 bases). V dropped 5 bases and J dropped 5 bases, with 23 bases sitting between them. Germline V gene sequence: CDR1 SGHAT, CDR2 FQNNGV. The CDR3 has 17 amino acids.

This clonotype was found many times. The chain has TRBV7-9 and TRBJ2-3, with D uncertain. V lost 5 bases, J lost 4 bases, and 7 bases lay in between. This CDR3 is built from 12 residues. CDR1 and CDR2 from the germline V gene are SEHNR and FQNEAQ (reference sequence). The DNA of the CDR3 is TGTGCCAGCAGCAAGGGCCCAGATACGCAGTATTTT. As protein: CASSKGPDTQYF.

This clonotype has just a few counts. V is TRBV10-3 and J is TRBJ2-7; 9 bases are shared with TRBD1. V shed 5 bases, J shed 4 bases, and the junction held 12 bases outside the gene matches. The germline V gene encodes CDR1 ENHRY and CDR2 SYGVKD. This CDR3 region has 16 residues. The CDR3 loop is CAISFSRDRVSYEQYF. CDR3 nucleotides: TGTGCCATCAGTTTCTCCCGGGACAGGGTATCGTACGAGCAGTACTTC.

A few counts support this clonotype. The chain joins TRBV11-2 to TRBJ1-1, with D maybe TRBD1 (5 bases). Per the germline V gene, CDR1 is SGHAT and CDR2 is FQNNGV. The CDR3 contains 15 residues. The V and J ends lost 4 bases and 2 bases respectively, with 14 bases between them. The DNA for the CDR3 is TGTGCCAGCAGCTACAAAGGGGAGTATAACACTGAAGCTTTCTTT. Protein: CASSYKGEYNTEAFF.

CDR3 nucleotide sequence: TGTGCCAGCAGCCATGAACTAGCGGGAAGCACAGATACGCAGTATTTT. Protein product: CASSHELAGSTDTQYF. This chain links TRBV7-9 with TRBJ2-3, with TRBD2 matching 10 bases. The CDR3 runs to 16 residues. CDR1 is SEHNR, CDR2 FQNEAQ, per germline (reference sequence). After removal of 5 bases from V and 0 bases from J, the junction contained 5 bases not matched to a gene.

In its sample, this clonotype was seen a few times. The V gene is TRBV29-1, the J gene TRBJ2-5; D is perhaps TRBD1 (5 bases). The CDR3 is 13 amino acids. CDR1 and CDR2 (germline): SQVTM, ANQGSEA. The germline V and J ends were trimmed by 5 bases and 1 base, with 11 bases remaining between them. In DNA form, the CDR3 reads TGCAGCGTTAATCCTGACAGCCAAGAGACCCAGTACTTC. Translation: CSVNPDSQETQYF.

A few counts support this clonotype. The V call is TRBV6-5, the J call TRBJ1-1; 7 nucleotides match TRBD1. The V gene end was trimmed by 0 bases and the J gene end by 5 bases; junction bases not matched to a gene: 6. The CDR3 runs to 15 residues. Germline CDR1 is MNHEY and CDR2 is SVGAGI. The CDR3, as DNA: TGTGCCAGCAGTTACTCGAACCAGGGGGGGACTGAAGCTTTCTTT. This sequence encodes CASSYSNQGGTEAFF.

This clonotype was counted a few times. The chain links TRBV27 to TRBJ1-6; no firm D call. The CDR3 consists of 14 residues. Deletions cut 6 bases from V and 0 bases from J, with 6 bases between. Germline loops: CDR1 MNHEY, CDR2 SMNVEV (reference sequence). The CDR3 DNA reads as TGTGCCAGCAGATGGAGCTCCTATAATTCACCCCTCCACTTT. Translating gives CASRWSSYNSPLHF.

The chain has TRBV12-3 or TRBV12-4 and TRBJ2-3; the match to TRBD2 covers 7 bases. J gave up 1 base and V 3 bases, and 13 bases lay outside the gene matches. The CDR3 runs 18 residues. CDR3 amino acids: CASSFAHGEGKGTDTQYF. The CDR3 region has the DNA TGTGCCAGCAGTTTTGCCCACGGGGAGGGAAAGGGCACAGATACGCAGTATTTT.

The rearrangement uses TRBV29-1 and TRBJ2-5; D perhaps matches TRBD1 (6 bases). Trimming removed 3 bases at V and 5 bases at J, with 13 bases between. This CDR3 spans 13 amino acids. Germline V lookup: CDR1 SQVTM, CDR2 ANQGSEA. The CDR3 DNA reads as TGCAGCGTTGATCCCAGGGGCGGGGAGACCCAGTACTTC. Its translation: CSVDPRGGETQYF.

This clonotype was seen at least ten times. This chain joins TRBV27 and TRBJ2-7; 8 nucleotides line up with TRBD2. Germline CDR1 reads MNHEY; CDR2 reads SMNVEV (reference sequence). The CDR3 contains 15 residues. The V gene end was trimmed by 7 bases and the J gene end by 5 bases; junction bases not matched to a gene: 13. The CDR3 nucleotides read TGTGCCAGCACCTTATCGGCAGCGGGGGTGAACGAGCAGTACTTC. Its translation: CASTLSAAGVNEQYF.

This clonotype was observed many times. This rearrangement joins TRBV12-3 or TRBV12-4 to TRBJ2-7; possibly TRBD1 for D (5 bases). The germline V and J ends were trimmed by 3 bases and 0 bases, with 9 bases remaining between them. This CDR3 region has 14 residues. CDR3 nucleotides: TGTGCCAGCAGTTTGGCAGGGTACTCCTACGAGCAGTACTTC. Protein product: CASSLAGYSYEQYF.

The chain joins TRBV10-1 to TRBJ2-1; 10 nucleotides agree with TRBD1. The CDR3 is 13 amino acids. With 8 bases clipped from V and 5 bases from J, the junction kept 3 bases outside the gene matches. Germline CDR1 and CDR2: WNHNN and SYGVQD (reference sequence). The CDR3 loop reads CASSGQGDNEQFF. The CDR3 DNA reads as TGCGCCAGCTCCGGACAGGGGGACAATGAGCAGTTCTTC.

The sample holds many counts of this clonotype. The V and J genes are TRBV7-8 and TRBJ1-6, with D perhaps TRBD1 (6 bases). Germline loops: CDR1 SGHVS, CDR2 FQNEAQ. V lost 2 bases to trimming and J lost 8 bases, with 16 bases between them. The CDR3 loop spans 16 amino acids. CDR3 amino acids: CASSLQFGQKDSPLHF. The CDR3 nucleotides are TGTGCCAGCAGCTTACAGTTTGGACAGAAGGATTCACCCCTCCACTTT.

This clonotype showed up many times. The rearrangement uses TRBV27 and TRBJ2-7; TRBD2 might be the D (5 bases). The CDR3 is 14 amino acids. The V end was cut by 5 bases, the J end by 6 bases, with 17 bases between. Germline V gene sequence: CDR1 MNHEY, CDR2 SMNVEV (reference sequence). Written as DNA, the CDR3 is TGTGCCAGCAGTCCGGGATACGACCTCGGCGAGCAGTACTTC. Encoded protein: CASSPGYDLGEQYF.

This clonotype was picked up a small number of times. The chain couples TRBV7-2 to TRBJ2-6; 7 nucleotides line up with TRBD1. V dropped 6 bases and J dropped 4; count of bases not matched to a gene: 6. Germline V gene sequence: CDR1 SGHTA, CDR2 FQGNSA. This CDR3 spans 15 amino acids. The CDR3 DNA is TGTGCCAGCAGGGAGAAGGGGGCGGGGGCCAACGTCCTGACTTTC. Translated, it gives CASREKGAGANVLTF.

The table lists this clonotype with a few counts. The chain links TRBV4-2 to TRBJ2-5; maybe TRBD2 (5 bases). Germline V lookup: CDR1 LGHNA, CDR2 YNFKEQ. The CDR3 sequence is 15 residues long. V was cut by 3 bases and J by 5 bases, with 16 bases left in between. The DNA of the CDR3 is TGTGCCAGCAGCCATGAGCCGGGGTCGTGGGAGACCCAGTACTTC. Translated: CASSHEPGSWETQYF.

The V and J genes are TRBV4-3 and TRBJ1-2; 9 nucleotides line up with TRBD1. V shed 0 bases, J shed 8 bases, and the junction held 4 bases outside the gene matches. Germline V gene data show CDR1 as LGHNA and CDR2 as YSLEER. The CDR3 is 14 residues long. This CDR3 is CASSQDVGTGGYTF. The CDR3 DNA follows: TGCGCCAGCAGCCAAGACGTCGGGACAGGGGGCTACACCTTC.